This paragraph covers one T cell receptor (beta chain) sequence. Its antigen remains unidentified. This sample is drawn from a study of cytomegalovirus exposure and HLA in healthy donors. General study findings and limits: In a later analysis, the majority of CMV-associated beta chains seemingly showed HLA restriction. HLA allele associations emerged for 16,951 TCR beta sequences in a later analysis, at 0.05 false discovery rate. High specificity and sensitivity for cytomegalovirus status were reported for the classifier. In terms of immune exposure information, only CMV serostatus was available.

The PCR made use of 60 Vbeta and 13 Jbeta primers. Assay: immunoSEQ multiplex PCR; the TCRdb copy retains only in-frame clones and omits some. Its table records approximately 80,000 clones. Sequencing was done on a sample of PBMCs. The clonotype was recovered from a woman between 25 and 40 years old in good health and CMV-seronegative.

As DNA, the CDR3 is TGCAGCGGGGGGGGACCGGTGAACACTGAAGCTTTCTTT. Amino acid sequence: CSGGGPVNTEAFF. The chain employs TRBV29-1 and TRBJ1-1; TRBD1 might be the D (5 bases). Trimming took 7 bases from V and 0 from J, leaving 12 bases between them. The CDR3 has 13 amino acids. Germline assignment: CDR1 SQVTM and CDR2 ANQGSEA.